What follows is one T cell receptor (beta chain) and its context. This sample was taken from a study of control samples from healthy donors and cancer patients. V lost 2 bases and J lost 8, with 19 bases in between. The CDR3 is made up of 15 amino acids. From germline, CDR1 is SGHRS and CDR2 YFSETQ. Using immunoSEQ multiplex PCR, the repertoire was profiled, and TCRdb retains in-frame clones only, with some absent. The data contain more than 95,000 clones, more than 80% of them singletons. The TCR originated in a woman aged 45-65 years with colorectal cancer. The J gene is TRBJ1-2, the V gene TRBV5-1; TRBD1 is a possible D gene (5 bases). Sequences were obtained from PBMCs. Here the CDR3 reads CASSLGPGPQEGYTF. CDR3 DNA sequence: TGCGCCAGCAGCTTAGGCCCGGGACCCCAAGAGGGCTACACCTTC.